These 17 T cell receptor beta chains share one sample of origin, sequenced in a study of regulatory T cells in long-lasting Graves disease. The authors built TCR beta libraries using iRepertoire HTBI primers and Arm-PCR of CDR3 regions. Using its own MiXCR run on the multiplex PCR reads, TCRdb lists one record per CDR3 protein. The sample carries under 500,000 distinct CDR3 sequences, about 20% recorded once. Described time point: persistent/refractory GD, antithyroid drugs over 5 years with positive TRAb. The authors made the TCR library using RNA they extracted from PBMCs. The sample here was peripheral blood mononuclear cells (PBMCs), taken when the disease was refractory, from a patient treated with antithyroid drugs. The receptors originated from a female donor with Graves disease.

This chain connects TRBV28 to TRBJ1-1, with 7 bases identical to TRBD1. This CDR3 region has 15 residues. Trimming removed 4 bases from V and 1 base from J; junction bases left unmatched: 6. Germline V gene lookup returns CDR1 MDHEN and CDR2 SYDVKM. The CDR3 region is CASSSGQKKNTEAFF. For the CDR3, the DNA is TGTGCCAGCAGTTCGGGACAGAAGAAGAACACTGAAGCTTTCTTT.

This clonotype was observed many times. The chain's CDR3 is CASSLARNQPQHF. For the CDR3, the DNA is TGTGCCAGCAGTTTAGCCCGCAATCAGCCCCAGCATTTT. The chain is built from TRBV12-3 or TRBV12-4 and TRBJ1-5; D gene uncertain. With 0 bases removed from V and 2 bases from J, the gap between germline ends came to 2 bases. The CDR3 has 13 amino acids.

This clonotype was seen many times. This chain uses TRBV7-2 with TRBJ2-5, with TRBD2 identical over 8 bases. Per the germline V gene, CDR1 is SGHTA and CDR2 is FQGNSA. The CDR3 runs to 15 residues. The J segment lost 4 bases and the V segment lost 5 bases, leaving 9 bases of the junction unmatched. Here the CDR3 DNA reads TGTGCCAGCAGCCCCAGCGGGGGCGTTGGAGAGACCCAGTACTTC. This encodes CASSPSGGVGETQYF.

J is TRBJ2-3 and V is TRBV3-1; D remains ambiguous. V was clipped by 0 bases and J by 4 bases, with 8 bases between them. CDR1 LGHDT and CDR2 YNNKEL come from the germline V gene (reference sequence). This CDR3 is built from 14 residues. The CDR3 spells CASSQDLGSDTQYF. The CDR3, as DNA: TGTGCCAGCAGCCAAGATCTTGGTTCAGATACGCAGTATTTT.

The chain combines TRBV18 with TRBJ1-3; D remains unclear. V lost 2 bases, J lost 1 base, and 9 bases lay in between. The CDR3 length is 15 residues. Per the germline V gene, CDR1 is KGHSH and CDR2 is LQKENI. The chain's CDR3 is CASSPGTFSGNTIYF. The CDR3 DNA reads TGTGCCAGCTCACCAGGAACGTTTTCTGGAAACACCATATATTTT.

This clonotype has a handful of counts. CDR3 bases: TGTGCCAGCAGCCCCACAATCGACAGGGGTGAAGCTTTCTTT. Protein: CASSPTIDRGEAFF. J is TRBJ1-1 and V is TRBV5-4; 8 nucleotides match TRBD1. CDR1 SGHNT and CDR2 YYREEE come from the germline V gene (reference sequence). Trimming took 4 bases from V and 7 from J; bases not matched to a gene: 9. CDR3 length equals 14 residues.

CDR3 DNA: TGTGCCAGCAGCCTTGCTTCACAGGGCAATCAGCCCCAGCATTTT. Protein product: CASSLASQGNQPQHF. The chain couples TRBV16 to TRBJ1-5; maybe TRBD1 (5 bases). Germline V gene sequence: CDR1 KGHSY, CDR2 FQNENV. The CDR3 has 15 residues. V was shortened by 4 bases and J by 2 bases, with 12 bases between the two germline ends.

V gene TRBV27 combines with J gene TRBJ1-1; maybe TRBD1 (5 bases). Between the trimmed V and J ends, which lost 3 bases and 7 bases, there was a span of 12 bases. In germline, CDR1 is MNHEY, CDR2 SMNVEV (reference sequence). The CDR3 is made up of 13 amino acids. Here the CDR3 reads CASSLEPGHEAFF. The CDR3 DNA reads TGTGCCAGCAGTTTGGAACCGGGGCATGAAGCTTTCTTT.

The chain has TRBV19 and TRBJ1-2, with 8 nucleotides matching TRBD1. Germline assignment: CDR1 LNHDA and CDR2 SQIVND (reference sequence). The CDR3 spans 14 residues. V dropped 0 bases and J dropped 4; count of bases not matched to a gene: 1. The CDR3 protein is CASSIDDRGYGYTF. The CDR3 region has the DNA TGTGCCAGTAGTATAGACGACAGGGGCTATGGCTACACCTTC. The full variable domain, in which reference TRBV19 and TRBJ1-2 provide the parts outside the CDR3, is DGGITQSPKYLFRKEGQNVTLSCEQNLNHDAMYWYRQDPGQGLRLIYYSQIVNDFQKGDIAEGYSVSREKKESFPLTVTSAQKNPTAFYLCASSIDDRGYGYTFGSGTRLTVV.

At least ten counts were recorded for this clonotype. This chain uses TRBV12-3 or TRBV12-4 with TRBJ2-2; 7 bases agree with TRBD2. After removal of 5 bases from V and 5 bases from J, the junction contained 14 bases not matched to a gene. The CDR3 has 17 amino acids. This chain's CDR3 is CASSPSSLAERTGELFF. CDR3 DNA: TGTGCCAGCAGTCCAAGCAGTCTAGCGGAGCGTACCGGGGAGCTGTTTTTT.

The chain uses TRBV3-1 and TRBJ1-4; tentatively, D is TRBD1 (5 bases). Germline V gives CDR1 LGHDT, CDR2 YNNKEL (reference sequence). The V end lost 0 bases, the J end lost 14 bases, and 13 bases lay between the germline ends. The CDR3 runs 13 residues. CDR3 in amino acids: CASSQDAGRALFF. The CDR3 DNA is TGTGCCAGCAGCCAAGATGCTGGCAGGGCTCTGTTTTTT.

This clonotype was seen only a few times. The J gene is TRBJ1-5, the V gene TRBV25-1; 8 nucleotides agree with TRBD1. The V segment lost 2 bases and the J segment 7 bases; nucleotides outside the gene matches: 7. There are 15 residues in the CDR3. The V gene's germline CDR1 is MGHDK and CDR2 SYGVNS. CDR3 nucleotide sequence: TGTGCCAGCAGTGAAACAGGGGGTTTCGACCAGCCCCAGCATTTT. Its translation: CASSETGGFDQPQHF.

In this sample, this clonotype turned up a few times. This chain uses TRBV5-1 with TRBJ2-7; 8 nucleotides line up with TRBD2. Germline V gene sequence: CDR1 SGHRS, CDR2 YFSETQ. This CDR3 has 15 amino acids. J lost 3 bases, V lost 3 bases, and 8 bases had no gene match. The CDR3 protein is CASSSHGGVGYEQYF. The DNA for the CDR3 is TGCGCCAGCAGCTCCCACGGGGGGGTGGGCTACGAGCAGTACTTC.

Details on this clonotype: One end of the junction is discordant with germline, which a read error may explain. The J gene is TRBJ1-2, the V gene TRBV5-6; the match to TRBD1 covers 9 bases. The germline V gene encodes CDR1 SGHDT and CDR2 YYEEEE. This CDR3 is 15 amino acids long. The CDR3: CTSSLLGTGSIGYTF. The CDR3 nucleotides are TGTACCAGCAGCTTGTTGGGGACAGGGTCAATCGGCTACACCTTC.

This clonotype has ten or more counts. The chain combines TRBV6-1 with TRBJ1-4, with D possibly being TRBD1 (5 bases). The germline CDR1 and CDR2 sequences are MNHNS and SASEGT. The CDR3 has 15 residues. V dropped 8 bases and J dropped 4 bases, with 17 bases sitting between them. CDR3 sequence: CASESEGIHNEKLFF. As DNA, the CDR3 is TGTGCCAGCGAAAGTGAGGGGATCCATAATGAAAAACTGTTTTTT.

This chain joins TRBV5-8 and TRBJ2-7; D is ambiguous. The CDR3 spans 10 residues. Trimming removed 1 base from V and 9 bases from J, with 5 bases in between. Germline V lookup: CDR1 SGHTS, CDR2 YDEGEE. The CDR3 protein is CASSLFRQYF. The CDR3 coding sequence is TGTGCCAGCAGCTTGTTTAGGCAGTACTTC.

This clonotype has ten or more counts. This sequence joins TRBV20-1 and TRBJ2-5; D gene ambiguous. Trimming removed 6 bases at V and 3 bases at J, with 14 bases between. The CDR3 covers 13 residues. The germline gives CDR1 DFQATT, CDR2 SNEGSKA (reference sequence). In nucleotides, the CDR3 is TGCAGTGCCCCTACCCTCCCGGAAGAGACCCAGTACTTC. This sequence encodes CSAPTLPEETQYF.